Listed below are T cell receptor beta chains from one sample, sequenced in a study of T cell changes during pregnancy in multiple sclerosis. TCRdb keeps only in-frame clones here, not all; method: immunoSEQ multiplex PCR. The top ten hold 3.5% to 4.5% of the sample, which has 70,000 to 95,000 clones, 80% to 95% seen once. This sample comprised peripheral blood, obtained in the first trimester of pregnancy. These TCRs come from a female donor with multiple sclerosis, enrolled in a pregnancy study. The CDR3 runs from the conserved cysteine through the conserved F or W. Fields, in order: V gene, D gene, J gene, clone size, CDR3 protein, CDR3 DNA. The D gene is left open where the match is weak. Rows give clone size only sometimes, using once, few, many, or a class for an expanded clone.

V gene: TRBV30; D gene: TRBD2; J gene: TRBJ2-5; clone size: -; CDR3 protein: CAWGSGGLLETQYF; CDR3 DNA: TGTGCCTGGGGTAGCGGGGGACTACTGGAGACCCAGTACTTC
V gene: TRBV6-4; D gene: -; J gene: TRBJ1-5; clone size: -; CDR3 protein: CASSEVGGAGQPQHF; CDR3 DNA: TGTGCCAGCAGTGAAGTAGGTGGGGCGGGGCAGCCCCAGCATTTT
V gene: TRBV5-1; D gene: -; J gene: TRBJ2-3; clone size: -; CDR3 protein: CASSTGTPVRTDTQYF; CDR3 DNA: TGCGCCAGCAGTACTGGGACACCTGTTCGCACAGATACGCAGTATTTT
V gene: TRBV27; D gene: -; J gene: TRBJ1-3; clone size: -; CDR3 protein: CASREGSSGNTIYF; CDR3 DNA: TGTGCCAGCAGGGAAGGGAGCTCTGGAAACACCATATATTTT
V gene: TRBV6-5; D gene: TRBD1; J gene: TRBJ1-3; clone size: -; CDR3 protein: CASSLSGQGGNTIYF; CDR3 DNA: TGTGCCAGCAGTTTATCCGGACAGGGGGGAAACACCATATATTTT
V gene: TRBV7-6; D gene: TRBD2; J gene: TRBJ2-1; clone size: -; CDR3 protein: CASSLVVAGGQVGNEQFF; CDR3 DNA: TGTGCCAGCAGCTTAGTCGTAGCGGGGGGGCAAGTCGGTAATGAGCAGTTCTTC
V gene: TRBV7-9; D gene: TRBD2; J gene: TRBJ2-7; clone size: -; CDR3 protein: CASSLNSGVHEQYF; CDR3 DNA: TGTGCCAGCAGCTTAAATAGCGGGGTACACGAGCAGTACTTC
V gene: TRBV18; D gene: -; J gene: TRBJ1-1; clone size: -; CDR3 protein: CASSPILREKAFF; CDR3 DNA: TGTGCCAGCTCACCAATCTTACGGGAGAAAGCTTTCTTT
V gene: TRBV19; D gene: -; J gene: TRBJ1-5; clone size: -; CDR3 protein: CASSIKGVTGNQPQHF; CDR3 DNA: TGTGCCAGTAGTATCAAGGGGGTGACTGGCAATCAGCCCCAGCATTTT
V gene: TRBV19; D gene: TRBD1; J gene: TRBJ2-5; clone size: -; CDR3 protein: CASSIVSQGASGTQYF; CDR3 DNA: TGTGCCAGTAGTATTGTCAGCCAGGGGGCCTCGGGGACCCAGTACTTC
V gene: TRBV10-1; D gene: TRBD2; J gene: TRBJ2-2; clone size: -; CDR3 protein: CASSGDPGTSGGATGELFF; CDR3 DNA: TGCGCCAGCAGCGGCGATCCCGGGACTAGCGGGGGGGCAACCGGGGAGCTGTTTTTT
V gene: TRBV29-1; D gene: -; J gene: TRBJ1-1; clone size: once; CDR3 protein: CSVPRGPEAFF; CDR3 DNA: TGCAGCGTCCCCAGGGGCCCAGAAGCTTTCTTT
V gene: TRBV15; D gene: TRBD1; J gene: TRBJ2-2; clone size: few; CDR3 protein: CATSRDTTGPNTGELFF; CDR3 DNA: TGTGCCACCAGCAGAGACACGACAGGGCCGAACACCGGGGAGCTGTTTTTT
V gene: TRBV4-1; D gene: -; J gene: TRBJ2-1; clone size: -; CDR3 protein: CASSQVRAHEQFF; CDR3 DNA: TGCGCCAGCAGCCAAGTGCGAGCCCATGAGCAGTTCTTC